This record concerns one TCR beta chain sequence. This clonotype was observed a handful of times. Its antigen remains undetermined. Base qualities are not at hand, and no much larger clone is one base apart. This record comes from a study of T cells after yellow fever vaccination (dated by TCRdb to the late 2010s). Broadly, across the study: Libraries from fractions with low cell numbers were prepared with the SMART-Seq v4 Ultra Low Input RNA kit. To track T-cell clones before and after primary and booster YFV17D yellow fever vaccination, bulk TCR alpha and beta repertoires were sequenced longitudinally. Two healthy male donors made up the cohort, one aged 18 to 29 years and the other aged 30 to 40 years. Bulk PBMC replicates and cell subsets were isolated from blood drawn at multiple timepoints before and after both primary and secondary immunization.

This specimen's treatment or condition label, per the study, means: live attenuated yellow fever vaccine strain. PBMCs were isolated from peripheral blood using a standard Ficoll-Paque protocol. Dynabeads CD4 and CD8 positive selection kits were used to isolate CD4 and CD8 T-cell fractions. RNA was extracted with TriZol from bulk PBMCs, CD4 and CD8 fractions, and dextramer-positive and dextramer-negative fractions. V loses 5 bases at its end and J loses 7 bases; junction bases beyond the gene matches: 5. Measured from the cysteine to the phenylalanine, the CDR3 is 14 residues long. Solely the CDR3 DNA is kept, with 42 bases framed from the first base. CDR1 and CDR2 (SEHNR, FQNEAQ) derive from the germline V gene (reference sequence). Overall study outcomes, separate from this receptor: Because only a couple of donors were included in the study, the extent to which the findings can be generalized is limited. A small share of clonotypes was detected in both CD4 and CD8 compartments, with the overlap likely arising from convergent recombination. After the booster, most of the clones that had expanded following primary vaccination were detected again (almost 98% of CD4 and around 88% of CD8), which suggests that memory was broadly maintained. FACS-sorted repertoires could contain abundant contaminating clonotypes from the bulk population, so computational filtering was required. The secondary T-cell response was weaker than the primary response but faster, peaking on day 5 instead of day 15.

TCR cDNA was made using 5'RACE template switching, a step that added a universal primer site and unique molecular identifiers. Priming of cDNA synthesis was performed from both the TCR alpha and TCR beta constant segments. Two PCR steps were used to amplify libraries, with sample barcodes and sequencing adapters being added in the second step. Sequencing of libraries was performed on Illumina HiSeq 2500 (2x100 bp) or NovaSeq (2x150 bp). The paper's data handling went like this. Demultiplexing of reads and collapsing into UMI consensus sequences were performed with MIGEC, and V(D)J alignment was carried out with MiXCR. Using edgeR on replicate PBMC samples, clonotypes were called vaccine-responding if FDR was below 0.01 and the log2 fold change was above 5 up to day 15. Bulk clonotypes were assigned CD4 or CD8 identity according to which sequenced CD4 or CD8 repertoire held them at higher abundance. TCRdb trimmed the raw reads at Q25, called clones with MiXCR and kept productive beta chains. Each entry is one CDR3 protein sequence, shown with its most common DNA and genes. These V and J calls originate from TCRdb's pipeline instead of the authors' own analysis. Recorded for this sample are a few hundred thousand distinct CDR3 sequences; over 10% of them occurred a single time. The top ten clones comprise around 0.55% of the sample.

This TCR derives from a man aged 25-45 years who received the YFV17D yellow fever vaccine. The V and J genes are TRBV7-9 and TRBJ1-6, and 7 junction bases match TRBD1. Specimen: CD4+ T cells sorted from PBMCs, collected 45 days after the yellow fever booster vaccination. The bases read TGTGCCAGCAGCCCCCGACAGGGCAATTCACCCCTCCACTTT. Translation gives CASSPRQGNSPLHF.